The entry that follows covers one TCR beta chain sequence. Those enrolled, adults aged roughly 18 to 89 years, came from roughly 22 US areas. Which cohort a participant joined came from the clinical history participants gave. Donors in Cohort 3 counted as recovered after two negative PCRs, clearance, or symptom resolution. The data were produced by immunoSEQ multiplex PCR, yet TCRdb's version contains in-frame clones alone and is incomplete. This table holds 210,000 or so clones, more than 80% found once. This record belongs to a study of blood T cell repertoires in COVID-19. Study as a whole: Donors in the United States, Italy and Spain gave samples during acute or convalescent COVID-19.

The CDR3 has 16 residues. With 7 bases clipped from V and 5 bases from J, the junction kept 14 bases outside the gene matches. Germline V lookup: CDR1 LNHDA, CDR2 SQIVND (reference sequence). What was sequenced was PBMCs or T cells enriched from blood (not recorded which). V and J are TRBV19 and TRBJ2-5, with TRBD1 matching 9 bases. This clonotype originated in a man in his sixties who had recovered from COVID-19. This chain's CDR3 is CASNMGPGQGWETQYF. In DNA, the CDR3 is TGTGCCAGTAATATGGGTCCGGGACAGGGTTGGGAGACCCAGTACTTC.